These 11 T cell receptor beta chains were all obtained from the same sample, sequenced in a study of CD8+CD57+ T cells in acquired aplastic anemia. In patients chosen for sequencing, flow cytometry had shown CD8+CD57+ cell expansion. Genomic DNA constituted the template upon which TCR beta VDJ and CDR3 profiling was performed. TCRdb passed the reads through MiXCR, listing each CDR3 protein once. Found here are roughly 200,000 distinct CDR3 sequences, roughly 63% of them singletons; the top ten hold about 39%. Sequencing was performed on sorted CD4+, CD8+, or CD8+CD57+ T cells (not recorded which) from PBMCs. Receptors were obtained from a human donor with aplastic anemia.

The chain is built from TRBV6-1 and TRBJ2-7; TRBD1 matches 8 bases. The CDR3 consists of 16 residues. Losses at the gene ends were 6 bases for V and 2 bases for J; bases not matched to a gene: 12. Germline-derived CDR1 and CDR2 are MNHNS and SASEGT. CDR3 bases: TGTGCCAGCAGCTTCTACCGGGACAGGCGGACCTACGAGCAGTACTTC. Residues: CASSFYRDRRTYEQYF.

In its sample, this clonotype was seen many times. For the CDR3, the DNA is TGTGCCAGCAGCAAAGGGGGGGGTAATCAGCCCCAGCATTTT. Translation gives CASSKGGGNQPQHF. The chain links TRBV7-9 to TRBJ1-5, with D tentatively TRBD1 (6 bases). The CDR3 sequence is 14 residues long. The V gene lost 5 bases and the J gene lost 4 bases, with 12 bases spanning the gap. The V gene's germline CDR1 is SEHNR and CDR2 FQNEAQ (reference sequence).

Points on this clonotype: The conserved phenylalanine or tryptophan normally closing the CDR3 is absent here, so this likely arose from a read error. This chain joins TRBV5-1 and TRBJ1-1; no definite D call. Per germline, CDR1 SGHRS and CDR2 YFSETQ. V dropped 6 bases and J dropped 0 bases, with 18 bases sitting between them. The CDR3 is made up of 16 amino acids. The CDR3, as DNA: TGCGCCAGCAATAGTGGGTCAGGCCCCATGAACACTGAAGCTTTCTCT. As protein: CASNSGSGPMNTEAFS.

In regard to this clonotype: The germline gene is not matched at one end of the junction; a read error may be the cause. The chain has TRBV24-1 and TRBJ2-7; 8 bases line up with TRBD2. The CDR3 totals 15 residues. Germline CDR1 reads KGHDR; CDR2 reads SFDVKD. The CDR3: CASSLEWRGDYEQYF. In DNA form, the CDR3 reads TGTGCCAGCAGTTTAGAGTGGCGGGGGGACTACGAGCAGTACTTC.

The chain has TRBV5-6 and TRBJ1-1; 7 bases are a match to TRBD1. In germline, CDR1 is SGHDT, CDR2 YYEEEE. This CDR3 has 12 amino acids. V lost 8 bases and J lost 4; bases outside the gene matches: 5. The CDR3 region has the DNA TGTGCCAGACGACAGGGCGCCACTGAAGCTTTCTTT. Translation: CARRQGATEAFF.

The sample holds many counts of this clonotype. The chain links TRBV29-1 to TRBJ1-3; D is ambiguous. V lost 4 bases, J lost 3 bases, and 13 bases lay in between. The germline CDR1 and CDR2 sequences are SQVTM and ANQGSEA. The CDR3 extends over 14 amino acids. CDR3 bases: TGCAGCGTTGTGGGAGAAGTAAGTGGAAACACCATATATTTT. This sequence encodes CSVVGEVSGNTIYF.

This rearrangement joins TRBV18 to TRBJ2-1, with a tentative D call TRBD1 (5 bases). The V gene lost 1 base and the J gene lost 7 bases, with 14 bases spanning the gap. In germline, CDR1 is KGHSH, CDR2 LQKENI. The CDR3 loop spans 15 amino acids. The CDR3 nucleotides read TGTGCCAGCTCACCACGAAGGGGTGTGGAGAATGAGCAGTTCTTC. Encoded protein: CASSPRRGVENEQFF.

The genes are TRBV29-1 and TRBJ1-2; possible D gene TRBD1, 6 bases. The CDR3 totals 16 residues. Germline V gene data show CDR1 as SQVTM and CDR2 as ANQGSEA. Trimming removed 4 bases at V and 3 bases at J, with 21 bases between. The CDR3 nucleotides read TGCAGCGTTGTTGGCCTAGGGGGGTCAGCGCACTATGGCTACACCTTC. This translates into CSVVGLGGSAHYGYTF.

The CDR3 nucleotides read TGTGCCACCAGCAGAGGGGGGGTTTGGTCCTCCTCTAACTATGGCTACACCTTC. It codes for CATSRGGVWSSSNYGYTF. The rearrangement joins TRBV15 to TRBJ1-2; D possibly corresponds to TRBD1 (5 bases). The CDR3 totals 18 residues. The germline V gene has CDR1 LNHNV and CDR2 YYDKDF (reference sequence). The ends were cut back, 1 base at V and 0 bases at J, with 18 bases in the middle.

A few counts support this clonotype. The chain links TRBV12-3 or TRBV12-4 to TRBJ1-2; 7 bases match TRBD1. The V gene end was trimmed by 0 bases and the J gene end by 8 bases; junction bases not matched to a gene: 6. This CDR3 region has 14 residues. The chain's CDR3 is CASSLAGTAMGYTF. CDR3 bases: TGTGCCAGCAGTTTAGCCGGGACAGCAATGGGCTACACCTTC.

On this clonotype itself: A read error is possible here, since a much larger clone lies one base away. The chain is built from TRBV4-2 and TRBJ1-2; D is uncertain. V was pared by 1 base and J by 4 bases, with 13 bases between. CDR3 length equals 15 residues. Germline V gives CDR1 LGHNA, CDR2 YNFKEQ. Here the CDR3 reads CASSQVVVKSYGYTF. The DNA of the CDR3 is TGTGCCAGCAGCCAAGTAGTGGTGAAAAGCTATGGCTACACCTTC.